These T cell receptor beta chains were read from a single sample in a study of T cells after yellow fever vaccination. TCRdb fed the 5' RACE reads into MiXCR, producing one record per CDR3 protein. The sample has a few hundred thousand distinct CDR3 sequences; less than 9% are singletons. This sample comprised CD4+ T cells sorted from PBMCs, obtained 15 days after the yellow fever booster vaccination. These receptors were collected from a young man who received the YFV17D yellow fever vaccine. Each CDR3 is given with its conserved first and last residue. D genes are given only for firm matches. Expanded clones are given a class, and other clones once, few, many or no size at all.

j_gene | abundance | v_gene | d_gene | CDR3aa | CDR3nt
TRBJ2-3 | - | TRBV12-5 | TRBD1 | CASGPGATGASTDTQYF | TGTGCTAGTGGCCCTGGGGCGACAGGGGCTAGCACAGATACGCAGTATTTT
TRBJ2-7 | many | TRBV10-3 | TRBD1 | CAIGGTGPYEQYF | TGTGCCATCGGCGGGACAGGCCCCTACGAGCAGTACTTC
TRBJ2-5 | many | TRBV6-1 | TRBD2 | CASSVVAGYQETQYF | TGTGCCAGCAGTGTGGTAGCGGGGTACCAAGAGACCCAGTACTTC
TRBJ1-5 | many | TRBV12-3/TRBV12-4 | - | CASSLGAWGFNQPQHF | TGTGCCAGCAGTTTAGGGGCTTGGGGTTTCAATCAGCCCCAGCATTTT
TRBJ1-2 | few | TRBV28 | - | CASRQSDGNYGYTF | TGTGCCAGCAGACAATCCGACGGGAACTATGGCTACACCTTC
TRBJ2-7 | many | TRBV7-2 | TRBD2 | CASSFLAGVEYF | TGTGCCAGCAGCTTTCTAGCGGGAGTGGAGTACTTC
TRBJ2-3 | few | TRBV5-6 | TRBD2 | CASRLAGGPTDTQYF | TGTGCCAGCAGGCTAGCGGGAGGGCCCACAGATACGCAGTATTTT
TRBJ2-3 | - | TRBV20-1 | TRBD2 | CSARASSGRAVVDTQYF | TGCAGTGCTAGGGCCTCTAGCGGGAGGGCCGTGGTAGATACGCAGTATTTT
TRBJ2-3 | few | TRBV7-9 | - | CASSSRTPDTQYF | TGTGCCAGCAGCTCCCGAACCCCAGATACGCAGTATTTT
TRBJ1-5 | few | TRBV30 | TRBD1 | CAWSGQGGQPQHF | TGTGCCTGGAGTGGACAGGGGGGTCAGCCCCAGCATTTT
TRBJ2-7 | - | TRBV9 | - | CASSVGGRDEQYF | TGTGCCAGCAGCGTAGGAGGGAGAGACGAGCAGTACTTC
TRBJ2-1 | - | TRBV6-2/TRBV6-3 | TRBD1 | CASRSDRGLGRSEQFF | TGTGCCAGCAGGAGCGACAGGGGGCTAGGCAGGAGTGAGCAGTTCTTC
TRBJ2-1 | - | TRBV3-1 | TRBD2 | CASSQGTSGKLYNEQFF | TGTGCCAGCAGCCAGGGGACTAGCGGGAAGCTTTACAATGAGCAGTTCTTC
TRBJ2-3 | few | TRBV29-1 | - | CSVVSNPTDTQYF | TGCAGCGTTGTATCTAACCCCACAGATACGCAGTATTTT
TRBJ2-3 | - | TRBV3-1 | - | CASSQVAGEGSDTQYF | TGTGCCAGCAGCCAAGTCGCCGGGGAAGGTTCAGATACGCAGTATTTT
TRBJ1-1 | few | TRBV20-1 | - | CSVQRGGWDTEAFF | TGCAGTGTTCAGAGAGGAGGTTGGGACACTGAAGCTTTCTTT
TRBJ2-4 | few | TRBV20-1 | TRBD2 | CSASMLAGSHIQYF | TGCAGTGCTAGTATGCTAGCGGGGTCTCACATTCAGTACTTC
TRBJ2-7 | many | TRBV18 | - | CASSTSGFNEQYF | TGTGCCAGCTCAACGTCAGGTTTCAACGAGCAGTACTTC
TRBJ2-2 | many | TRBV5-6 | - | CASTLLSGTGELFF | TGTGCCAGCACTCTTCTTAGCGGAACCGGGGAGCTGTTTTTT
TRBJ2-1 | few | TRBV6-2/TRBV6-3 | - | CASSLWGRLGEQFF | TGTGCCAGCAGTTTGTGGGGGAGATTGGGTGAGCAGTTCTTC
TRBJ2-7 | few | TRBV18 | TRBD2 | CASSPSLAGAEQYF | TGTGCCAGCTCACCCTCACTAGCGGGAGCGGAGCAGTACTTC
TRBJ2-2 | - | TRBV10-2 | - | CASRGTPFNTGELFF | TGCGCCAGCAGGGGGACCCCCTTCAACACCGGGGAGCTGTTTTTT
TRBJ2-5 | - | TRBV7-2 | - | CASSPSPGFLETQYF | TGTGCCAGCAGCCCGAGTCCAGGCTTTCTGGAGACCCAGTACTTC
TRBJ1-2 | - | TRBV15 | - | CATSRDRNYGYTF | TGTGCCACCAGCAGAGATCGGAACTATGGCTACACCTTC
TRBJ2-7 | many | TRBV12-3/TRBV12-4 | - | CASSLLDSHEQYF | TGTGCCAGCAGTTTATTAGACTCCCACGAGCAGTACTTC
TRBJ2-3 | many | TRBV29-1 | - | CSGKQGSDTQYF | TGCAGCGGAAAACAGGGATCGGATACGCAGTATTTT
TRBJ1-5 | few | TRBV5-4 | - | CASSTDNNQPQHF | TGTGCCAGCAGCACGGACAATAATCAGCCCCAGCATTTT
TRBJ1-1 | - | TRBV6-1 | - | CASSPRGGYTEAFF | TGTGCCAGCAGCCCACGAGGGGGTTACACTGAAGCTTTCTTT
TRBJ2-5 | few | TRBV28 | - | CASSPRDFLPETQYF | TGTGCCAGCAGTCCCCGGGACTTCCTCCCCGAGACCCAGTACTTC
TRBJ1-1 | few | TRBV5-1 | - | CASSTSQGSTEAFF | TGCGCCAGCAGCACCTCACAGGGATCCACTGAAGCTTTCTTT
TRBJ2-3 | many | TRBV6-4 | - | CASRALVGDTQYF | TGTGCCAGCAGAGCCCTGGTCGGGGATACGCAGTATTTT
TRBJ2-3 | many | TRBV20-1 | - | CSARLGRLTDTQYF | TGCAGTGCTAGACTGGGCCGGCTCACAGATACGCAGTATTTT
TRBJ2-4 | - | TRBV4-3 | - | CASSQERQGLAKNIQYF | TGCGCCAGCAGCCAAGAACGACAGGGACTAGCCAAAAACATTCAGTACTTC
TRBJ2-1 | - | TRBV20-1 | - | CSATLTPGQGRGTNRLNEQFF | TGCAGTGCCACCCTTACCCCGGGCCAGGGTCGGGGTACAAACAGATTGAATGAGCAGTTCTTC
TRBJ2-3 | - | TRBV7-6 | - | CASSERDTQYF | TGTGCCAGCAGCGAAAGAGATACGCAGTATTTT
TRBJ1-5 | many | TRBV4-3 | - | CASSQDPTVAQPQHF | TGCGCCAGCAGCCAAGATCCCACAGTGGCTCAGCCCCAGCATTTT
TRBJ2-7 | many | TRBV7-3 | - | CASSLKSGPYEQYF | TGTGCCAGCAGCTTGAAGAGCGGCCCTTACGAGCAGTACTTC
TRBJ2-3 | few | TRBV5-1 | - | CASSLGRNTDTQYF | TGCGCCAGCAGCTTGGGCAGGAACACAGATACGCAGTATTTT
TRBJ2-1 | few | TRBV29-1 | TRBD2 | CSGGGDTYNEQFF | TGCAGCGGGGGAGGGGATACCTACAATGAGCAGTTCTTC
TRBJ2-4 | - | TRBV3-1 | - | CASSQWDFFNIQYF | TGTGCCAGCAGCCAATGGGACTTCTTTAACATTCAGTACTTC
TRBJ2-1 | many | TRBV7-2 | TRBD1 | CASRKLRDSTYNEQFF | TGTGCCAGCAGAAAACTCCGGGACAGTACCTACAATGAGCAGTTCTTC
TRBJ2-3 | - | TRBV11-2 | - | CASSPSTTDTQYF | TGTGCCAGCAGCCCATCGACCACAGATACGCAGTATTTT
TRBJ1-1 | - | TRBV7-2 | TRBD1 | CASSNRDSLFTEAFF | TGTGCCAGCAGCAACCGGGACAGTTTGTTCACTGAAGCTTTCTTT
TRBJ1-1 | few | TRBV5-1 | TRBD1 | CASSRGQTNTEAFF | TGCGCCAGCAGCAGGGGACAGACGAACACTGAAGCTTTCTTT
TRBJ2-1 | few | TRBV6-1 | TRBD2 | CASKPSGRFNEQFF | TGTGCCAGCAAGCCTAGCGGGAGGTTCAATGAGCAGTTCTTC
TRBJ1-1 | - | TRBV19 | - | CASSTGRTNTEAFF | TGTGCCAGTAGTACAGGACGGACAAACACTGAAGCTTTCTTT
TRBJ2-7 | few | TRBV18 | - | CASSAYRDNSYEQYF | TGTGCCAGCTCAGCATACCGGGACAACTCCTACGAGCAGTACTTC
TRBJ2-5 | - | TRBV5-1 | TRBD1 | CASSTGTGMPREETQYF | TGCGCCAGCAGTACCGGGACAGGGATGCCCCGCGAAGAGACCCAGTACTTC
TRBJ2-7 | few | TRBV5-8 | TRBD1 | CASLRTGTSYEQYF | TGTGCCAGCCTGCGGACAGGAACCTCCTACGAGCAGTACTTC
TRBJ1-5 | few | TRBV5-1 | - | CASSLDTSNQPQHF | TGCGCCAGCAGCTTAGATACTAGCAATCAGCCCCAGCATTTT
TRBJ1-3 | few | TRBV5-8 | - | CASSKIRASGNTIYF | TGTGCCAGCAGCAAAATTCGGGCCTCTGGAAACACCATATATTTT
TRBJ2-4 | many | TRBV7-9 | - | CASSPSGTIQYF | TGTGCCAGCAGCCCCAGTGGCACCATTCAGTACTTC
TRBJ2-2 | - | TRBV5-5 | - | CASIYGNSNTGELFF | TGTGCCAGCATCTACGGGAACTCGAACACCGGGGAGCTGTTTTTT
TRBJ1-2 | few | TRBV5-1 | - | CASSRQDYGYTF | TGCGCCAGCAGCCGACAGGACTATGGCTACACCTTC
TRBJ2-4 | many | TRBV7-2 | - | CASDSRGIQYF | TGTGCCAGCGACTCTAGGGGCATTCAGTACTTC
TRBJ2-7 | many | TRBV28 | - | CASSFTGTYYEQYF | TGTGCCAGCAGTTTTACAGGGACCTACTACGAGCAGTACTTC
TRBJ2-7 | few | TRBV27 | - | CASSFGASEYYEQYF | TGTGCCAGCAGTTTTGGGGCTAGCGAGTACTACGAGCAGTACTTC
TRBJ2-5 | - | TRBV29-1 | TRBD2 | CSVTSGSLETQYF | TGCAGCGTGACTAGCGGGAGTTTAGAGACCCAGTACTTC
TRBJ2-6 | - | TRBV5-5 | - | CASSPSSGANVLTF | TGTGCCAGCAGCCCGAGCTCTGGGGCCAACGTCCTGACTTTC